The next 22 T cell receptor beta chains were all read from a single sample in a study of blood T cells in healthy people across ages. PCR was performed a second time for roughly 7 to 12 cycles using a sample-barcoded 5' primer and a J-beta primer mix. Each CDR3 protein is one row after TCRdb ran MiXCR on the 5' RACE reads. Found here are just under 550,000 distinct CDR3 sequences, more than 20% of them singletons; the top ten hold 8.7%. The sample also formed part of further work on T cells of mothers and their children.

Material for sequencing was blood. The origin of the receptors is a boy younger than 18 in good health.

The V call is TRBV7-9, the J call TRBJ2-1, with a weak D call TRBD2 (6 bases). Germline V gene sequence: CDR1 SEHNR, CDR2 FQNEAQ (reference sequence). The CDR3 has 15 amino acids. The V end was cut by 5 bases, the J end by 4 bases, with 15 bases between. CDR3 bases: TGTGCCAGCAGCGGGGGGTCAGCAGGATACAATGAGCAGTTCTTC. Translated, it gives CASSGGSAGYNEQFF.

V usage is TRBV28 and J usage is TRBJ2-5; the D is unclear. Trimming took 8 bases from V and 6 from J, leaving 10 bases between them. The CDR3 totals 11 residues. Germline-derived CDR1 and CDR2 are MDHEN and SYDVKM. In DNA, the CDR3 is TGTGCCAGCTCCCCGCGGCAGACCCAGTACTTC. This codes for CASSPRQTQYF. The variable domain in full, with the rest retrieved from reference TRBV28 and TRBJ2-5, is DVKVTQSSRYLVKRTGEKVFLECVQDMDHENMFWYRQDPGLGLRLIYFSYDVKMKEKGDIPEGYSVSREKKERFSLILESASTNQTSMYLCASSPRQTQYFGPGTRLLVL.

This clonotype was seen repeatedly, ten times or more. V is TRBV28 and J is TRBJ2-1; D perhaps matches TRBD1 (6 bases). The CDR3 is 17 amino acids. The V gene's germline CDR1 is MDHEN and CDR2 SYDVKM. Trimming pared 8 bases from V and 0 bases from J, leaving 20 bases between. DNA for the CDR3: TGTGCCAGCCTCGCCCACAGGGCAGAGAGCTCCTACAATGAGCAGTTCTTC. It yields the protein CASLAHRAESSYNEQFF.

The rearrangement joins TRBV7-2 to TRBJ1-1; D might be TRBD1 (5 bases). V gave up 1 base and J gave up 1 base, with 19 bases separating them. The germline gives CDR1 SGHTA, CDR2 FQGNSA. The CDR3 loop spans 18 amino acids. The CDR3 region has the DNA TGTGCCAGCAGCTTAGACAGGAGGCTGAATTTTGGGAACACTGAAGCTTTCTTT. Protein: CASSLDRRLNFGNTEAFF.

CDR3 DNA sequence: TGTGCCAGCAGCCCGACAGGGATCGTCACTGAAGCTTTCTTT. It is translated as CASSPTGIVTEAFF. The chain has TRBV27 and TRBJ1-1; 7 bases agree with TRBD1. The germline gives CDR1 MNHEY, CDR2 SMNVEV (reference sequence). J gave up 4 bases and V 6 bases, and 8 bases lay outside the gene matches. This CDR3 region has 14 residues.

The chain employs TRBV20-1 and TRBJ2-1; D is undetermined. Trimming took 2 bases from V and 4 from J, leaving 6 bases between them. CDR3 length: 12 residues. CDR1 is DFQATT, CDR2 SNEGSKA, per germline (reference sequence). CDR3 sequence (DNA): TGCAGTGCTAGAATAGAGTACAATGAGCAGTTCTTC. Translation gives CSARIEYNEQFF.

The CDR3 sequence is CSARHSGSSYNEQFF. The CDR3 DNA follows: TGCAGTGCTAGGCATAGCGGGAGTTCCTACAATGAGCAGTTCTTC. V gene TRBV20-1 combines with J gene TRBJ2-1, with 9 bases fitting TRBD2. The junction had 4 bases not matched to a gene; V was cut back by 3 bases and J by 1 base. The CDR3 totals 15 residues. CDR1 and CDR2 (germline): DFQATT, SNEGSKA (reference sequence).

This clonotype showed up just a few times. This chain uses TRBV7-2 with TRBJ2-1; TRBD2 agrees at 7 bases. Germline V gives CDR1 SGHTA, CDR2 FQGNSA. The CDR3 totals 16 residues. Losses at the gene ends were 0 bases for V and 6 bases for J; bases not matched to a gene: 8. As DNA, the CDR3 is TGTGCCAGCAGCTTAGCTCTAGCGGTGGTGGGCAATGAGCAGTTCTTC. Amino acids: CASSLALAVVGNEQFF.

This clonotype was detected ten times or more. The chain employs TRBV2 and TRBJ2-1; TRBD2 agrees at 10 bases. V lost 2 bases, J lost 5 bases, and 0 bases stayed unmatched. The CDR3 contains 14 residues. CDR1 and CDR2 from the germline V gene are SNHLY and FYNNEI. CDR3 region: CASSELAGDNEQFF. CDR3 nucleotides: TGTGCCAGCAGTGAACTAGCGGGAGACAATGAGCAGTTCTTC. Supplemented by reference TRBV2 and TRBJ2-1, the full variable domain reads EPEVTQTPSHQVTQMGQEVILRCVPISNHLYFYWYRQILGQKVEFLVSFYNNEISEKSEIFDDQFSVERPDGSNFTLKIRSTKLEDSAMYFCASSELAGDNEQFFGPGTRLTVL.

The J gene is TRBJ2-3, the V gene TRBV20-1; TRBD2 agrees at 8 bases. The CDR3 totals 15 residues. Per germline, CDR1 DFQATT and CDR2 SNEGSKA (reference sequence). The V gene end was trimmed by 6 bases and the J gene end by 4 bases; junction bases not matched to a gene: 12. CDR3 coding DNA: TGCAGTGCCCCAGGGGCCGGGGGGGCCCCAGATACGCAGTATTTT. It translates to CSAPGAGGAPDTQYF.

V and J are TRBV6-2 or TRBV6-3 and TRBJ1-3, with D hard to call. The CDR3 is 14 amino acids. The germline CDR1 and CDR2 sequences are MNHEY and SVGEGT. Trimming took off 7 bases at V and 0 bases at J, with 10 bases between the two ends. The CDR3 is CASTDNLSGNTIYF. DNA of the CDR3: TGTGCCAGCACCGATAATCTCTCTGGAAACACCATATATTTT.

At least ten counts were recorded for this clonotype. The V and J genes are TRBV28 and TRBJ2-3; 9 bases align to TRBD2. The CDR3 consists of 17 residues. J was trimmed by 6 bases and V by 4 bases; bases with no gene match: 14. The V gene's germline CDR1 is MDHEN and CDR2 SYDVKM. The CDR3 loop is CASSSLAAGGFGDTQYF. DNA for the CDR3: TGTGCCAGCAGTTCCCTGGCGGCGGGAGGGTTCGGTGATACGCAGTATTTT.

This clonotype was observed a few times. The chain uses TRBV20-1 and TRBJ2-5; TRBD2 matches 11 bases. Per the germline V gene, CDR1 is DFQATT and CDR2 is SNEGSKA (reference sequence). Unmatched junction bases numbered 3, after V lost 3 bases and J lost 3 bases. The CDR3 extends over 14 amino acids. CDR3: CSASRLAGKETQYF. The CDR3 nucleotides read TGCAGTGCTAGTCGACTAGCGGGGAAAGAGACCCAGTACTTC.

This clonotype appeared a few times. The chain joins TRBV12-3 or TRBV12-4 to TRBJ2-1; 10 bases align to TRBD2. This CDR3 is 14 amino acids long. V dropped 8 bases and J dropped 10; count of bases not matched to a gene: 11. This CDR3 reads CASGLAGEANEQFF. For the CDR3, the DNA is TGTGCCAGCGGGCTAGCGGGAGAGGCCAACGAGCAGTTCTTC.

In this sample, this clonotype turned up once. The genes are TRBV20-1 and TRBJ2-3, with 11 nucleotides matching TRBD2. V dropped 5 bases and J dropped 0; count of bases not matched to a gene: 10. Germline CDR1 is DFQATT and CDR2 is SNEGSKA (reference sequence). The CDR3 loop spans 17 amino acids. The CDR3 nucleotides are TGCAGTGCTGCTGGACTAGCGGGCCTTTCTAGCACAGATACGCAGTATTTT. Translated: CSAAGLAGLSSTDTQYF.

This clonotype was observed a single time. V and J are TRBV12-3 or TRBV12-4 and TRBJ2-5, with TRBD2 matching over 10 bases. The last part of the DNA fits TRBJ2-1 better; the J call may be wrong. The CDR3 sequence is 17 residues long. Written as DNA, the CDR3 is TGTGCCAGCACCCTAAGGGCTAGCGGGGGCCGGGGGCGTGAGCAGTTCTTC. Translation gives CASTLRASGGRGREQFF.

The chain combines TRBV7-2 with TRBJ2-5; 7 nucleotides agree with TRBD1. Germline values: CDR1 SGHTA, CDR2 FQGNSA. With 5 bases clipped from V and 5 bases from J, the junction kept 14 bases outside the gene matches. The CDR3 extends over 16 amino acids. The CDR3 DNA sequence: TGTGCCAGCAGCGTAGGGGGCCTGCGGAATAGGGAGACCCAGTACTTC. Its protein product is CASSVGGLRNRETQYF.

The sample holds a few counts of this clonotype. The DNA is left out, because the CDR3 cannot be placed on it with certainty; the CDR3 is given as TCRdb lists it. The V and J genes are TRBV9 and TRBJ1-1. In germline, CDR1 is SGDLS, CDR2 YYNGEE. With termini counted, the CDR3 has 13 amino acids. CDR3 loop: CASSVGGGSARFF.

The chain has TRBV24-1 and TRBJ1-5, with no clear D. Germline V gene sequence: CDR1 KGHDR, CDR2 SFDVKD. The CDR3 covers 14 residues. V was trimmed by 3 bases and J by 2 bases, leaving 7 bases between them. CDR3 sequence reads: CATSDLGRNQPQHF. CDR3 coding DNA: TGTGCCACCAGTGATCTAGGACGCAATCAGCCCCAGCATTTT.

The CDR3 sequence is CASSLLAGGEATSEQFF. The CDR3 bases are TGTGCCAGCAGCTTATTGGCGGGCGGGGAGGCTACAAGTGAGCAGTTCTTC. The chain joins TRBV7-2 to TRBJ2-1, with D possibly matching TRBD2 (6 bases). V lost 2 bases, J lost 9 bases, and 23 bases lay in between. The CDR3 is 17 amino acids. CDR1 is SGHTA, CDR2 FQGNSA, per germline.

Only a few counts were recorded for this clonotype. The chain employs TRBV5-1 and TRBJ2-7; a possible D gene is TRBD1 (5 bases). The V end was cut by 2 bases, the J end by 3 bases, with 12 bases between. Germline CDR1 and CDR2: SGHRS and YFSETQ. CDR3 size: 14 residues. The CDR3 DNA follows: TGCGCCAGCAGCTTCGGTTCCAGGGACTACGAGCAGTACTTC. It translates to CASSFGSRDYEQYF. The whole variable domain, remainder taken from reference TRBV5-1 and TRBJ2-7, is KAGVTQTPRYLIKTRGQQVTLSCSPISGHRSVSWYQQTPGQGLQFLFEYFSETQRNKGNFPGRFSGRQFSNSRSEMNVSTLELGDSALYLCASSFGSRDYEQYFGPGTRLTVT.

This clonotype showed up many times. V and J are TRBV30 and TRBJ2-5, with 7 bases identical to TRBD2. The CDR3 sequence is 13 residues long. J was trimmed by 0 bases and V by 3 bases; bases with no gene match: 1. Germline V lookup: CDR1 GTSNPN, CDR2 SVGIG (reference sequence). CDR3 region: CAWSGGYQETQYF. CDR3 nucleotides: TGTGCCTGGAGCGGGGGGTACCAAGAGACCCAGTACTTC. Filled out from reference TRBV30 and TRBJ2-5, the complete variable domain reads SQTIHQWPATLVQPVGSPLSLECTVEGTSNPNLYWYRQAAGRGLQLLFYSVGIGQISSEVPQNLSASRPQDRQFILSSKKLLLSDSGFYLCAWSGGYQETQYFGPGTRLLVL.